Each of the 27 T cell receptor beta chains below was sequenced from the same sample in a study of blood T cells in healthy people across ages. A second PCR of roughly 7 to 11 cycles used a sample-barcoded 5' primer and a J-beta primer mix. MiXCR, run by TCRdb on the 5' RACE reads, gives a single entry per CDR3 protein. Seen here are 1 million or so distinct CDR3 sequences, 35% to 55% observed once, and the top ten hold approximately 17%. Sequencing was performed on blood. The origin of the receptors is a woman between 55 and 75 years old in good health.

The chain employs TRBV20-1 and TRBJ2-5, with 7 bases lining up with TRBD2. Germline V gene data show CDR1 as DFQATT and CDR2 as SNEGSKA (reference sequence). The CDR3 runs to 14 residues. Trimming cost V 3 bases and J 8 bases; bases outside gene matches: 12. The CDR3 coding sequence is TGCAGTGCTAGGCGATCTAGCGGACTGCGAACCCAGTACTTC. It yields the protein CSARRSSGLRTQYF.

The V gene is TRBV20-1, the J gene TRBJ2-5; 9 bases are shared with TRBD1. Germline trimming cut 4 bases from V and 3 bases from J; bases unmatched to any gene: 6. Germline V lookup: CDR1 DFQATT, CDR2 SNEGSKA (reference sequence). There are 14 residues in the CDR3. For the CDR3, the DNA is TGCAGTGCTACTGCCGGGACAGGGAAAGAGACCCAGTACTTC. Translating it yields CSATAGTGKETQYF.

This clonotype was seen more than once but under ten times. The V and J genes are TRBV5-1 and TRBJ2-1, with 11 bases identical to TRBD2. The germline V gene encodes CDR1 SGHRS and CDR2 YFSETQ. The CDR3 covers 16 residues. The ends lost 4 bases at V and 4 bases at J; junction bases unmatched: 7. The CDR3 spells CASSGGGLAEYNEQFF. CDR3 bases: TGCGCCAGCAGCGGGGGGGGACTAGCGGAATACAATGAGCAGTTCTTC. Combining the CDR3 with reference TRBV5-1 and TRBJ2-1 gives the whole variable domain KAGVTQTPRYLIKTRGQQVTLSCSPISGHRSVSWYQQTPGQGLQFLFEYFSETQRNKGNFPGRFSGRQFSNSRSEMNVSTLELGDSALYLCASSGGGLAEYNEQFFGPGTRLTVL.

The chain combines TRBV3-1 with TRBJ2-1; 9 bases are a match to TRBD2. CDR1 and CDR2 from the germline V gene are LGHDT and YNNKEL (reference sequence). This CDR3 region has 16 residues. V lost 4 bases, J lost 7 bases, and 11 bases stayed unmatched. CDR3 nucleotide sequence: TGTGCCAGCAGCCCCAGCGGCGGGAGGGCCGGAAATGAGCAGTTCTTC. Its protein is CASSPSGGRAGNEQFF.

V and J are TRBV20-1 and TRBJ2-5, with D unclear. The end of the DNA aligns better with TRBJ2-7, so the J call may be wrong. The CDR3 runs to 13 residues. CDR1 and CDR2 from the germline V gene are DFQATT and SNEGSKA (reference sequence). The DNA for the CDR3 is TGCAGTGCTAGGCAAACAATAGCTCGCGAGCAGTACTTC. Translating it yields CSARQTIAREQYF.

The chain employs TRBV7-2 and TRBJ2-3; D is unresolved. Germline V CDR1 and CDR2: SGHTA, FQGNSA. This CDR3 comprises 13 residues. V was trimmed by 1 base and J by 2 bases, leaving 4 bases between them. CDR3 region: CASSLEHTDTQYF. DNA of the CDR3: TGTGCCAGCAGCTTAGAACACACAGATACGCAGTATTTT.

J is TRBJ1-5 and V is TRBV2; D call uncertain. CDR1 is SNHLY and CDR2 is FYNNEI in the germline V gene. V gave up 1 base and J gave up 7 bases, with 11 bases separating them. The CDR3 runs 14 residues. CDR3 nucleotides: TGTGCCAGCAGTGAAGGGACGGTCGGGCAGCCCCAGCATTTT. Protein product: CASSEGTVGQPQHF.

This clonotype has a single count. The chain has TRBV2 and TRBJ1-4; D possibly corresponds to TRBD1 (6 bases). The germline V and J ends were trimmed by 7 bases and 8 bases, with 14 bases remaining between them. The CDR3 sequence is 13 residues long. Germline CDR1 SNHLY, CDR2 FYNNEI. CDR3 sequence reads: CASTLQGWEKLFF. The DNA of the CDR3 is TGTGCCAGCACTCTGCAGGGGTGGGAAAAACTGTTTTTT. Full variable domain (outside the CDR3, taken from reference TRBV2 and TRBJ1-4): EPEVTQTPSHQVTQMGQEVILRCVPISNHLYFYWYRQILGQKVEFLVSFYNNEISEKSEIFDDQFSVERPDGSNFTLKIRSTKLEDSAMYFCASTLQGWEKLFFGSGTQLSVL.

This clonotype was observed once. In nucleotides, the CDR3 is TGTGCCAGCAGCAAAGCTCTGGCAGGAGCCCTCAACTGTGGCTACACCTTC. This gives the protein CASSKALAGALNCGYTF. The genes are TRBV21-1 and TRBJ1-2. TRBV21-1 is classified as a pseudogene. The CDR3 totals 17 residues.

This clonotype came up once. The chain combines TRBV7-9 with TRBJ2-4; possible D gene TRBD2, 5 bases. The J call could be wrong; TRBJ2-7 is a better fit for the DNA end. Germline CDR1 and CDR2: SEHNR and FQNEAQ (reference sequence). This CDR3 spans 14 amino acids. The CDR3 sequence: CASSSDASYHEQYF. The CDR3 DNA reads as TGTGCCAGCAGCTCCGACGCTAGCTACCACGAGCAGTACTTC.

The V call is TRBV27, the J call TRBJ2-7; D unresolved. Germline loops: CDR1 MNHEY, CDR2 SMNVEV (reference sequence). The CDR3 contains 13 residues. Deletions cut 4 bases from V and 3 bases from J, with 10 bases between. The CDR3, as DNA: TGTGCCAGCAGTTCAAGCCTCGGCTACGAGCAGTACTTC. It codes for CASSSSLGYEQYF.

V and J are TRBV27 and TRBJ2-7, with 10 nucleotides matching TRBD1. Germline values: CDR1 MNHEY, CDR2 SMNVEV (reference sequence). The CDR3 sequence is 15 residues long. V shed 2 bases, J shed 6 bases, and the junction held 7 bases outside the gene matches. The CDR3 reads CASSLEGQGIAEQYF. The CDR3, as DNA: TGTGCCAGCAGTTTAGAGGGACAGGGGATCGCCGAGCAGTACTTC.

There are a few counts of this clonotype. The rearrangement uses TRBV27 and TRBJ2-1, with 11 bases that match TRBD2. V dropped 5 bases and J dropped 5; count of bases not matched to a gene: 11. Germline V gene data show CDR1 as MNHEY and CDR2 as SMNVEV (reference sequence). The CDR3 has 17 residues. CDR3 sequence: CASSHPSWGLADNEQFF. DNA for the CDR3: TGTGCCAGCAGTCACCCTAGCTGGGGACTAGCGGACAATGAGCAGTTCTTC.

The CDR3: CASSLTAGGSNEQYF. In nucleotides, the CDR3 is TGCGCCAGCAGCTTGACAGCGGGAGGGAGCAATGAGCAGTACTTC. The chain carries TRBV5-1 and TRBJ2-5, with 10 bases that match TRBD2. Germline V gene sequence: CDR1 SGHRS, CDR2 YFSETQ. The CDR3 spans 15 residues. The junction had 11 bases not matched to a gene; V was cut back by 1 base and J by 11 bases.

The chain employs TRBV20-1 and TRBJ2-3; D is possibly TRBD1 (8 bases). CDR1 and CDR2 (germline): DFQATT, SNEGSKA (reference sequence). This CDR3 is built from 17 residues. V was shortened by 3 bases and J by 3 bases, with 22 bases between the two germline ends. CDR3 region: CSARESGGGLGTDTQYF. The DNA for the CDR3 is TGCAGTGCTAGGGAATCAGGGGGCGGACTAGGAACAGATACGCAGTATTTT.

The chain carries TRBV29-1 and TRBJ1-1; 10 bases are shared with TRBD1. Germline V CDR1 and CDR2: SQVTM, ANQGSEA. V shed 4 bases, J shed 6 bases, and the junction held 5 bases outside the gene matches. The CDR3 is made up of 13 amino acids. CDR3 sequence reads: CSVGDRGYAEAFF. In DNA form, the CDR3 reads TGCAGCGTTGGGGACAGGGGCTACGCTGAAGCTTTCTTT.

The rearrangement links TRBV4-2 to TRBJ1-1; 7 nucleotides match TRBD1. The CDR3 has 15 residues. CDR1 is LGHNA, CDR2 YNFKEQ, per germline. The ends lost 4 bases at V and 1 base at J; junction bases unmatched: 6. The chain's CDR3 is CASSRGGGKNTEAFF. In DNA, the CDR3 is TGTGCCAGCAGCCGAGGGGGCGGGAAGAACACTGAAGCTTTCTTT.

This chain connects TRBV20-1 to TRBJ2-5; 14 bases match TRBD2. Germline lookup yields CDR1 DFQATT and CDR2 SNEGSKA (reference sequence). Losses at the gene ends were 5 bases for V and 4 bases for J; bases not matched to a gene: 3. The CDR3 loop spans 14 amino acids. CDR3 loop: CSAGLAGGGETQYF. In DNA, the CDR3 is TGCAGTGCTGGACTAGCGGGAGGAGGAGAGACCCAGTACTTC.

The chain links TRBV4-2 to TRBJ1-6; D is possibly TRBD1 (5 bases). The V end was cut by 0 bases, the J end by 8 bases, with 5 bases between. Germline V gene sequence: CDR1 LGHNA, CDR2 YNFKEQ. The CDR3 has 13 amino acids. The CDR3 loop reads CASSQEGDSPLHF. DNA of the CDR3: TGTGCCAGCAGCCAAGAGGGGGATTCACCCCTCCACTTT.

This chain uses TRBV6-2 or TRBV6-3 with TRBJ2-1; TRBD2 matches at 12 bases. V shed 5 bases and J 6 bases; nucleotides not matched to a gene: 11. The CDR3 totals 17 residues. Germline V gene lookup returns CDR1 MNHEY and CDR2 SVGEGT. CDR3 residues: CASSGRLLAGGPNEQFF. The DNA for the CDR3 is TGTGCCAGCAGTGGCCGATTACTAGCGGGGGGACCCAATGAGCAGTTCTTC.

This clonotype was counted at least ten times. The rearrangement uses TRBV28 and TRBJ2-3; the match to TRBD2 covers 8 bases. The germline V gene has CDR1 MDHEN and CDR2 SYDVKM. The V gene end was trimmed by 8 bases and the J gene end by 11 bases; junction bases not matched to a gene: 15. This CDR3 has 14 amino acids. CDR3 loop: CASHTSGLTGMQYF. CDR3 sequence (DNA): TGTGCCAGCCACACTAGCGGCCTAACGGGGATGCAGTATTTT.

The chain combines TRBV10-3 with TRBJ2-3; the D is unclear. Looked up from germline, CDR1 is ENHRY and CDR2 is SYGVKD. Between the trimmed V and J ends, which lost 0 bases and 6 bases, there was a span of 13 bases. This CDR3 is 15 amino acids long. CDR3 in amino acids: CAISESVVRSDTQYF. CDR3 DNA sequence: TGTGCCATCAGTGAGTCTGTGGTTAGGTCTGATACGCAGTATTTT.

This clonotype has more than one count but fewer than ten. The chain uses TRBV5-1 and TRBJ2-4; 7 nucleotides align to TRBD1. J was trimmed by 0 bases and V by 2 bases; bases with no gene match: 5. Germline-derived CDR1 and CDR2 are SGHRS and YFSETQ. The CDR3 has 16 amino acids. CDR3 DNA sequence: TGCGCCAGCAGCTTTGGGACAGATTTAGCCAAAAACATTCAGTACTTC. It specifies CASSFGTDLAKNIQYF. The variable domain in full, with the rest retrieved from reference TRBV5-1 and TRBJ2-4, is KAGVTQTPRYLIKTRGQQVTLSCSPISGHRSVSWYQQTPGQGLQFLFEYFSETQRNKGNFPGRFSGRQFSNSRSEMNVSTLELGDSALYLCASSFGTDLAKNIQYFGAGTRLSVL.

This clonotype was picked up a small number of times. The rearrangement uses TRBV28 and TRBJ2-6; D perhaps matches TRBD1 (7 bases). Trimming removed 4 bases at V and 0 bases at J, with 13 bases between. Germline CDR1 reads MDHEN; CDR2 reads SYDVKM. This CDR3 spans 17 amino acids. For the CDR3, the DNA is TGTGCCAGCAGTTGGGCAGGGGGGCTCTCTGGGGCCAACGTCCTGACTTTC. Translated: CASSWAGGLSGANVLTF. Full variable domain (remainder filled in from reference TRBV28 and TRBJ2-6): DVKVTQSSRYLVKRTGEKVFLECVQDMDHENMFWYRQDPGLGLRLIYFSYDVKMKEKGDIPEGYSVSREKKERFSLILESASTNQTSMYLCASSWAGGLSGANVLTFGAGSRLTVL.

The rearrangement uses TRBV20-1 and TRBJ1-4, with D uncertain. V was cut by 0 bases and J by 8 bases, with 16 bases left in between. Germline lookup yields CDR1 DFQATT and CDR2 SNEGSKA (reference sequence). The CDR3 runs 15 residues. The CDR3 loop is CSARDQGPLGEKLFF. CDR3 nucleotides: TGCAGTGCTAGAGATCAAGGTCCCCTCGGCGAAAAACTGTTTTTT.

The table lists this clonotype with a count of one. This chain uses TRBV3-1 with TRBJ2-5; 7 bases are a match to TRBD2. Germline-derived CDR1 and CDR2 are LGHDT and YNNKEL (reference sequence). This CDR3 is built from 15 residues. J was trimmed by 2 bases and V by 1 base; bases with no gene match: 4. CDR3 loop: CASSQAGTTQETQYF. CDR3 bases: TGTGCCAGCAGCCAAGCCGGGACTACACAAGAGACCCAGTACTTC.

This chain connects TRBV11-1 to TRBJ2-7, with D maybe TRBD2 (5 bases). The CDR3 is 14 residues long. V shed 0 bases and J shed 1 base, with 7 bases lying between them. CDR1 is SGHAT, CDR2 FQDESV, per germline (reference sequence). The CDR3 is CASSLARASYEQYF. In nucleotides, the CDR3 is TGTGCCAGCAGCTTAGCGCGGGCTTCCTACGAGCAGTACTTC.